The following is a TCR beta chain sequence with its context. This CDR3 has 13 amino acids. Germline V lookup: CDR1 MGHRA, CDR2 YSYEKL. Trimming cost V 4 bases and J 2 bases, with 9 bases left between them. This sample was taken from a study of T cell responses to AZD1222 COVID-19 vaccine. Repertoires were generated with immunoSEQ multiplex PCR, while TCRdb's copy carries only in-frame clones and drops some. The table has some 96,000 clones, about 86% seen once. The clonotype comes from an adult in good health. Sequencing used peripheral blood, obtained on day 0 of AZD1222 vaccination. The rearrangement uses TRBV4-1 and TRBJ2-7; D not resolved. The CDR3 protein is CASSLEETYEQYF. The CDR3 DNA reads TGCGCCAGCAGCCTTGAAGAGACCTACGAGCAGTACTTC.